This T cell receptor (beta chain) was sequenced for a study of CD8 T cells in Susac syndrome (dated by TCRdb to about 2019). Concerning the study at large: Of the Susac syndrome patients who were sequenced, roughly eight were in clinical remission while 5 or 6 had clinically active disease. At the time of blood withdrawal, Susac syndrome patients were either therapy-naive, taking corticosteroids (with some also receiving IVIg), or on IVIg alone. Repertoire sequencing was used to test whether CD8+ T cell activation and differentiation in Susac syndrome was antigen driven. The paper as a whole reports these results and caveats: The number of individuals in the TCR sequencing and HLA analysis was acknowledged as relatively small. The CD4+ T cell repertoire of patients with Susac syndrome showed no detectable clonal expansion.

RNA was extracted using the RNeasy kit, and roughly 0.5 to 1 microgram was reverse transcribed with random hexamers. TCR beta CDR3 regions were amplified with the immunoSEQ multiplex PCR assay covering 54 Vbeta and 13 Jbeta segments. Bias from PCR amplification was corrected by using a synthetic template baseline for primer optimization and for computational correction. As for the authors' bioinformatics: Only productive sequences were kept, with reads annotated to V, D and J genes according to IMGT and analyzed in immunoSEQ Analyzer. Clonality was computed as one minus Shannon entropy normalized by log2 of the number of productive unique sequences. Public and private clones were assessed among the 100 most prevalent clones of each patient and control. Clones were defined as Susac-specific if absent from the healthy and MS cohorts, from 1052 published viral clones and from other ImmuneACCESS disease sequences. TCRdb itself trimmed the public reads at Q25 with fastp, ran MiXCR and retained productive beta chains. CDR3 protein duplicates are merged, each entry listing the most common genes and DNA. TCRdb, rather than the study authors, made the V and J calls. This sample comprises around 170,000 distinct CDR3 sequences, 90% to 97% of them detected only once. In total, the top ten clones hold more than 0.08% of the sample.

Peripheral blood CD8+ and CD4+ T cells from healthy donors, Susac syndrome patients and multiple sclerosis patients were profiled using high-throughput TCR beta sequencing. The Susac syndrome patients fulfilled recently defined diagnostic criteria for definite or probable disease. Bulk CD8+ and CD4+ T cells were purified by magnetic negative isolation, whereas CD8+ TEMRA cells were enriched by FACS. Blood was drawn into EDTA tubes, processed within 24 hours, and PBMCs were isolated by density gradient centrifugation. PBMCs intended for TCR sequencing were frozen in liquid nitrogen and were later thawed in a 37 degrees C water bath. The sorted or isolated CD4+, CD8+ and CD8+ TEMRA cells had a purity of 90% or higher. The CDR3 runs 14 residues from the cysteine to the phenylalanine. Of the read, only the CDR3 DNA is kept; its 42 bases are in frame from base 1. V is reduced by 5 bases and J by 1 base, leaving a spacing of 12 bases between them.

About this clonotype: Which antigen it targets is not known. No much larger clone is present one base from it, and per-base qualities are unavailable.

Sequencing was carried out using CD4+ T cells from PBMCs. The chain uses TRBV12-3 or TRBV12-4 and TRBJ2-7; too little of a D gene remains to name it. The source is a human donor with Susac syndrome. The CDR3 region: CASSPTTVSYEQYF. The nucleotide sequence is TGTGCCAGCAGTCCTACTACAGTATCCTACGAGCAGTACTTC.